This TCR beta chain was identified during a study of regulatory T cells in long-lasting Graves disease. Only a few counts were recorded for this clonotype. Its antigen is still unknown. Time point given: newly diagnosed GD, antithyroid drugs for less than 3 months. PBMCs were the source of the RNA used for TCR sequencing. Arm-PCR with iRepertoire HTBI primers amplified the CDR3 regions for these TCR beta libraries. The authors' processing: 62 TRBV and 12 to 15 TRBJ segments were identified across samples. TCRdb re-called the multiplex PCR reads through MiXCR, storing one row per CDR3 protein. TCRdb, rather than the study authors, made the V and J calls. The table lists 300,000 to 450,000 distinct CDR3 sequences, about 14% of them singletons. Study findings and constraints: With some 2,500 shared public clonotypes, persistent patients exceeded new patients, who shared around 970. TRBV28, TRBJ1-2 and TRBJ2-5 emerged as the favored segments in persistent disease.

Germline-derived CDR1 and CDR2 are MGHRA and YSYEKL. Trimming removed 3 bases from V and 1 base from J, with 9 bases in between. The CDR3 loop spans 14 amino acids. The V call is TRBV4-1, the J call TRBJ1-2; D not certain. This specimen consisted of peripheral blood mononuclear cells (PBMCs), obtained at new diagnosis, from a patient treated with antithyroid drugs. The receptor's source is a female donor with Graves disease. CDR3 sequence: CASSQLALNYGYTF. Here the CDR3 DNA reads TGCGCCAGCAGCCAGCTCGCGCTTAACTATGGCTACACCTTC.